This paragraph reports one T cell receptor (beta chain). The antigen remains undetermined. J gave up 5 bases and V 0 bases, and 8 bases lay outside the gene matches. CDR3 length: 16 residues. Germline CDR1 is LGHNT and CDR2 is FRNRAP. Amplification used 60 Vbeta primers and 13 Jbeta primers. TCRdb keeps only in-frame clones here, not all; method: immunoSEQ multiplex PCR. Of 90,000 to 120,000 clones listed, less than 85% are singletons. The data stem from a study of cytomegalovirus exposure and HLA in healthy donors. About the study: Early release data held roughly 90 million unique TCRs from HLA-typed donors. Most genotyped donors, about 81% of 398, had Caucasian-associated genetic ancestry.

Findings of the study overall: Through in vitro validation, three CMV-associated chains were shown to be specific for CMV antigens.

The rearrangement uses TRBV12-5 and TRBJ2-5, with 8 nucleotides matching TRBD2. The source of this sequence is a woman between 18 and 29 years old in good health and CMV-seropositive. Sequencing was carried out using PBMCs. In DNA, the CDR3 is TGTGCTAGTGGTTTGGTACTCAGCGGGAGAGGGGAGACCCAGTACTTC. This sequence encodes CASGLVLSGRGETQYF.